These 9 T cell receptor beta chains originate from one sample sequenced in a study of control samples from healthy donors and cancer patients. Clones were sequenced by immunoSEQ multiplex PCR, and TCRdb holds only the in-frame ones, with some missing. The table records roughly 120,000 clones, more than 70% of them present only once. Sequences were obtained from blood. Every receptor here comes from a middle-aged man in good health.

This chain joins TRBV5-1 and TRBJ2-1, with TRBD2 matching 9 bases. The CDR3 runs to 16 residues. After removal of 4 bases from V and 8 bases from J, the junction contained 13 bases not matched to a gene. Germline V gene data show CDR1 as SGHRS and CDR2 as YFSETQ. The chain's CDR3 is CASSIAGTSPGDEQFF. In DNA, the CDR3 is TGCGCCAGCAGCATCGCCGGGACTAGCCCCGGGGATGAGCAGTTCTTC. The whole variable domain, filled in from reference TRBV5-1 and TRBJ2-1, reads KAGVTQTPRYLIKTRGQQVTLSCSPISGHRSVSWYQQTPGQGLQFLFEYFSETQRNKGNFPGRFSGRQFSNSRSEMNVSTLELGDSALYLCASSIAGTSPGDEQFFGPGTRLTVL.

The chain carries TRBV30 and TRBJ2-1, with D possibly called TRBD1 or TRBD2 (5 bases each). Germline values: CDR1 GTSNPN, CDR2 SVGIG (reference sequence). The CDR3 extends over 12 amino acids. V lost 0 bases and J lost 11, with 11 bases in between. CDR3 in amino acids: CAWSVRGDQQFF. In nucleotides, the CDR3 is TGTGCCTGGAGTGTTAGAGGGGACCAGCAGTTCTTC.

The CDR3, as DNA: TGCGCCAGCAGCCAAGTCTTGCAGGGTGGGGATACTGCTGGCTACACCTTC. It yields the protein CASSQVLQGGDTAGYTF. The gene calls are TRBV4-1 and TRBJ1-2; D is perhaps TRBD1 (5 bases). Germline CDR1 reads MGHRA; CDR2 reads YSYEKL. V shed 1 base and J shed 7 bases, with 22 bases lying between them. The CDR3 sequence is 17 residues long.

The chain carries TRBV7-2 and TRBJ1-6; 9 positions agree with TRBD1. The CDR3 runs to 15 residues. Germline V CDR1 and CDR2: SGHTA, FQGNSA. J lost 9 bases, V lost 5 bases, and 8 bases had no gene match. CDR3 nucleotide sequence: TGTGCCAGCAGCCGTAGGGACAGGGAGACTTCACCCCTCCACTTT. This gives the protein CASSRRDRETSPLHF. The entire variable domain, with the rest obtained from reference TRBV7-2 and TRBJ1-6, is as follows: GAGVSQSPSNKVTEKGKDVELRCDPISGHTALYWYRQSLGQGLEFLIYFQGNSAPDKSGLPSDRFSAERTGGSVSTLTIQRTQQEDSAVYLCASSRRDRETSPLHFGNGTRLTVT.

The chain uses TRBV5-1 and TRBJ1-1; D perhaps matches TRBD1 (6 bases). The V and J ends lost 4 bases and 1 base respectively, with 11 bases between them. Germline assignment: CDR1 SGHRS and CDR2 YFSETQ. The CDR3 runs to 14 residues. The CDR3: CASSPGGGNTEAFF. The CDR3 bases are TGCGCCAGCAGCCCCGGAGGGGGGAACACTGAAGCTTTCTTT.

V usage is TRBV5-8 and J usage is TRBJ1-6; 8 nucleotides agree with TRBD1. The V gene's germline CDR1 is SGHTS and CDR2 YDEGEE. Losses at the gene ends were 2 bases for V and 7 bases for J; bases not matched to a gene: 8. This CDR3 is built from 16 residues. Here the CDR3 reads CASSFLQGGFNSPLHF. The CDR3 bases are TGTGCCAGCAGCTTTCTACAGGGGGGGTTCAATTCACCCCTCCACTTT. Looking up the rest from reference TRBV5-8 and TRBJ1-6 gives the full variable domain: EAGVTQSPTHLIKTRGQQATLRCSPISGHTSVYWYQQALGLGLQFLLWYDEGEERNRGNFPPRFSGRQFPNYSSELNVNALELEDSALYLCASSFLQGGFNSPLHFGNGTRLTVT.

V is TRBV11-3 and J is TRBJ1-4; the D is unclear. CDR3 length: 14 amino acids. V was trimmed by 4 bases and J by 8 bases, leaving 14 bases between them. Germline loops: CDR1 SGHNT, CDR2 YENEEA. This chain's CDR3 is CASSYREGSEKLFF. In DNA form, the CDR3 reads TGTGCCAGCAGCTACCGGGAAGGGAGCGAAAAACTGTTTTTT.

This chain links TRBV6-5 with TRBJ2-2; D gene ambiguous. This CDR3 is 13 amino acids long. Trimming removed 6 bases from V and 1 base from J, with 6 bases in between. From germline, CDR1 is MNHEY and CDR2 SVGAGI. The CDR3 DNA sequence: TGTGCCAGCAGACCCCAGAACACCGGGGAGCTGTTTTTT. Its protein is CASRPQNTGELFF.

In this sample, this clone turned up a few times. In DNA, the CDR3 is TGCAGTGGACAGGGACCAGATGGCTACACCTTC. Encoded protein: CSGQGPDGYTF. The gene calls are TRBV20-1 and TRBJ1-2, with TRBD1 identical over 7 bases. Germline CDR1 DFQATT, CDR2 SNEGSKA (reference sequence). Trimming took 7 bases from V and 6 from J; bases not matched to a gene: 5. There are 11 residues in the CDR3.